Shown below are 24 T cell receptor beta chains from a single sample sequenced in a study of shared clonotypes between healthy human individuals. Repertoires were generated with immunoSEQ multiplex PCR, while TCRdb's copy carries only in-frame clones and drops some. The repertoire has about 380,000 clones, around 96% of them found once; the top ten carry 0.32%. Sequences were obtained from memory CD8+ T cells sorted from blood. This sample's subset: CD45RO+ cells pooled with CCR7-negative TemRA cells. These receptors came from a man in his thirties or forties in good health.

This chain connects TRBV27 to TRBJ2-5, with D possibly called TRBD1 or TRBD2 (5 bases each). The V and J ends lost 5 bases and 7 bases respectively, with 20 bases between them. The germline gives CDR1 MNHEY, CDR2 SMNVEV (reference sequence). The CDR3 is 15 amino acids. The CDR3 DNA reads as TGTGCCAGCAGTCCTCATACCTGGGGACGAGGGACCCAGTACTTC. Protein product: CASSPHTWGRGTQYF.

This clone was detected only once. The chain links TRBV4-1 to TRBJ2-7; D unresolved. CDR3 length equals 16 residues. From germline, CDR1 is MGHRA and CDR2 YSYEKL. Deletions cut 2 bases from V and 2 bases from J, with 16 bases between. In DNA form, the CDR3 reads TGCGCCAGCAGCCAATATGCTTTACCAACTGCCTACGAGCAGTACTTC. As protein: CASSQYALPTAYEQYF.

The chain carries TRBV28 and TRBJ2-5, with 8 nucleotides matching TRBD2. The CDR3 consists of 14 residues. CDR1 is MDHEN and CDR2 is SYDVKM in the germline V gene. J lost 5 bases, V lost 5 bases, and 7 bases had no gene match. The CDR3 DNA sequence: TGTGCCAGCAGTACGGGAGGGCCGGTGGAGACCCAGTACTTC. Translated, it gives CASSTGGPVETQYF.

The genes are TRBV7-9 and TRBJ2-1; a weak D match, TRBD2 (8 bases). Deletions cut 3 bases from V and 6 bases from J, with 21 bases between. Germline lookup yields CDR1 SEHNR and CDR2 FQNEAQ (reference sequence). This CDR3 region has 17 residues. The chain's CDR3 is CASSFWTGGLAINEQFF. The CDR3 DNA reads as TGTGCCAGCAGCTTTTGGACAGGTGGACTAGCCATCAATGAGCAGTTCTTC.

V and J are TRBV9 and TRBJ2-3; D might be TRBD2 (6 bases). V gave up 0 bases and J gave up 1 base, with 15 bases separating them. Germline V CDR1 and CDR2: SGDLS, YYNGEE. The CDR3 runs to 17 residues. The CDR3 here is CASSVVGGMGGTDTQYF. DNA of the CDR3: TGTGCCAGCAGCGTAGTCGGCGGGATGGGGGGCACAGATACGCAGTATTTT.

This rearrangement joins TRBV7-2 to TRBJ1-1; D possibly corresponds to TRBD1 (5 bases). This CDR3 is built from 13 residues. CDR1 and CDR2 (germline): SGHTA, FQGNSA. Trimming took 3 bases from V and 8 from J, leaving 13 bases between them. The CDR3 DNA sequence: TGTGCCAGCAGCTTCCACGGGGGTGGCGAAGCTTTCTTT. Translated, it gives CASSFHGGGEAFF. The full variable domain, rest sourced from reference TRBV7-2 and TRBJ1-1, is GAGVSQSPSNKVTEKGKDVELRCDPISGHTALYWYRQSLGQGLEFLIYFQGNSAPDKSGLPSDRFSAERTGGSVSTLTIQRTQQEDSAVYLCASSFHGGGEAFFGQGTRLTVV.

DNA of the CDR3: TGTGCCAGCAGCTTAATAGGGCAGGGTCAAGAGACCCAGTACTTC. This translates into CASSLIGQGQETQYF. The chain uses TRBV7-3 and TRBJ2-5, with D tentatively TRBD1 (5 bases). The CDR3 consists of 15 residues. V lost 1 base to trimming and J lost 2 bases, with 11 bases between them. Germline values: CDR1 SGHTA, CDR2 FQGTGA.

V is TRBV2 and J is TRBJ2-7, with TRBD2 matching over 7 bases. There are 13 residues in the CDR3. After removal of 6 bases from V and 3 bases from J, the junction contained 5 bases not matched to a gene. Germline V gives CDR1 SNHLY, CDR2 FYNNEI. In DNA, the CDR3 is TGTGCCAGCAGCATCTCGGGGGGCTACGAGCAGTACTTC. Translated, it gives CASSISGGYEQYF.

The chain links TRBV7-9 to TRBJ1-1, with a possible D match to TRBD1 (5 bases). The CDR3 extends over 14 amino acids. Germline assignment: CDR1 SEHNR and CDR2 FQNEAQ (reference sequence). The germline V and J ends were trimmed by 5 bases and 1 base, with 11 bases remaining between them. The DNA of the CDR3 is TGTGCCAGCAGCCTACGGGGACCGAACACTGAAGCTTTCTTT. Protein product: CASSLRGPNTEAFF.

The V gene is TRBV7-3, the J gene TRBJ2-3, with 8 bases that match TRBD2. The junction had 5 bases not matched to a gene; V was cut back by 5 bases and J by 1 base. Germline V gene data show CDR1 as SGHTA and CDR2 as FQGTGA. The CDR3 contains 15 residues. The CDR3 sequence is CASSPGGPGTDTQYF. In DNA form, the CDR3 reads TGTGCCAGCAGCCCGGGAGGGCCAGGCACAGATACGCAGTATTTT.

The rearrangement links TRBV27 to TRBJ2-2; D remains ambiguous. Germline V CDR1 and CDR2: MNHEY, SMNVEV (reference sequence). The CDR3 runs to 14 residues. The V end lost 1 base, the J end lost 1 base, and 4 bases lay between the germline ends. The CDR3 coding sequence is TGTGCCAGCAGTTTATTCCGGAACACCGGGGAGCTGTTTTTT. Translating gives CASSLFRNTGELFF.

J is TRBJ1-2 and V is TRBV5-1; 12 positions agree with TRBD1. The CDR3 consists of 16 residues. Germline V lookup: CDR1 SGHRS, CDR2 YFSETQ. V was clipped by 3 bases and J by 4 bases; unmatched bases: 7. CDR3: CASSWDRGREGYGYTF. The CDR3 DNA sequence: TGCGCCAGCAGCTGGGACAGGGGGCGCGAAGGCTATGGCTACACCTTC.

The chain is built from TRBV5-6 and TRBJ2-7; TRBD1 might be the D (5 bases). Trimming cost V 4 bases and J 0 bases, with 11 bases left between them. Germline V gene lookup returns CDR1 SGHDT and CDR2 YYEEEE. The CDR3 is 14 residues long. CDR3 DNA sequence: TGTGCCAGCAGCCACAGGTACAGCTCCTACGAGCAGTACTTC. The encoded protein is CASSHRYSSYEQYF.

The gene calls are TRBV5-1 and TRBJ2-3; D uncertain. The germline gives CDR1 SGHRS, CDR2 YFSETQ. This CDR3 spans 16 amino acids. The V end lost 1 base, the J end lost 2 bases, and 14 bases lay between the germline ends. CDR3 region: CASSLPIRDHTDTQYF. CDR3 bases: TGCGCCAGCAGCTTGCCCATTAGAGACCACACAGATACGCAGTATTTT.

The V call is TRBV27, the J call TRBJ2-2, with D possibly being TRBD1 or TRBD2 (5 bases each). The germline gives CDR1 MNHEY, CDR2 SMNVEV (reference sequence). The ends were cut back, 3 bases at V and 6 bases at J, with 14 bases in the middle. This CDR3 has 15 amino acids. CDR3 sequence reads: CASSFSRRGAGELFF. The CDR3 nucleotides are TGTGCCAGCAGTTTCTCCCGTCGGGGCGCCGGGGAGCTGTTTTTT.

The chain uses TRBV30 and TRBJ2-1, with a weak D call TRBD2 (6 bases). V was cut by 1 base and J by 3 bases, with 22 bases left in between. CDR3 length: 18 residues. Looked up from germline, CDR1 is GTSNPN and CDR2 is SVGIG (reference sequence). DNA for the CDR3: TGTGCCTGGAGTGGGGCCCACATTGGCGGGACCGGCTACAATGAGCAGTTCTTC. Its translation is CAWSGAHIGGTGYNEQFF.

Written as DNA, the CDR3 is TGCGCCAGCAGCTGGGGACTAGTCGCAGATACGCAGTATTTT. Its translation is CASSWGLVADTQYF. The chain has TRBV5-1 and TRBJ2-3; 8 bases are shared with TRBD2. V dropped 3 bases and J dropped 4; count of bases not matched to a gene: 4. The CDR3 is 14 residues long. Germline V gene data show CDR1 as SGHRS and CDR2 as YFSETQ.

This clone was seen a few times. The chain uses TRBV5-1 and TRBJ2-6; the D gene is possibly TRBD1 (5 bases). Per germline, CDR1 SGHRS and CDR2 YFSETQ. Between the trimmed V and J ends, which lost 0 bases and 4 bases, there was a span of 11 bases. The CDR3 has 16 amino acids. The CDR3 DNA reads TGCGCCAGCAGCTTGGTGGGGCCGGCCGGGGCCAACGTCCTGACTTTC. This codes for CASSLVGPAGANVLTF.

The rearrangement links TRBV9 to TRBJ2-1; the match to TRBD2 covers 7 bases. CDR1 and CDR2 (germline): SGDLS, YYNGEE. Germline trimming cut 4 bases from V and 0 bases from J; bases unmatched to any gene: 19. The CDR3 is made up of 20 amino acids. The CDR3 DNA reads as TGTGCCAGCAGCCCAGCGGCGGGGACTAACCAACGGAGCTCCTACAATGAGCAGTTCTTC. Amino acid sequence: CASSPAAGTNQRSSYNEQFF.

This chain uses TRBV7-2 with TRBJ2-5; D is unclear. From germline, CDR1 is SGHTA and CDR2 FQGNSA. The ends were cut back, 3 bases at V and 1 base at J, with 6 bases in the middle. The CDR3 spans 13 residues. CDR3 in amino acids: CASSFLTQETQYF. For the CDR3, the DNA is TGTGCCAGCAGCTTTCTTACCCAAGAGACCCAGTACTTC.

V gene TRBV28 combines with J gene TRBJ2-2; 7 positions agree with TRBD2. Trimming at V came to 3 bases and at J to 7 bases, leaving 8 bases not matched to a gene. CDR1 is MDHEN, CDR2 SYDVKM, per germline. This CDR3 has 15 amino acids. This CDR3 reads CASSLGGRGVGELFF. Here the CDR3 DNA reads TGTGCCAGCAGTTTGGGCGGGAGAGGGGTCGGGGAGCTGTTTTTT.

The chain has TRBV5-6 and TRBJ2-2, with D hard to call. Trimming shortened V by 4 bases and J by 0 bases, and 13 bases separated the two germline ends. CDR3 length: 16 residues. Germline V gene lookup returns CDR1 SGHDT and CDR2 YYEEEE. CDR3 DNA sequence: TGTGCCAGCAGCACCGTAGACGGTCCGAACACCGGGGAGCTGTTTTTT. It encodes CASSTVDGPNTGELFF.

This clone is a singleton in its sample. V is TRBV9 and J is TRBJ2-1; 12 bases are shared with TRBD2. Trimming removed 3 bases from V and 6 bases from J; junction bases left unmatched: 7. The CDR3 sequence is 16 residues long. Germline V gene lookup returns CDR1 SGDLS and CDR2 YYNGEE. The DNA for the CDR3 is TGTGCCAGCAGCGCCCGACTAGCGGGAGTCGGCAATGAGCAGTTCTTC. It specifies CASSARLAGVGNEQFF.

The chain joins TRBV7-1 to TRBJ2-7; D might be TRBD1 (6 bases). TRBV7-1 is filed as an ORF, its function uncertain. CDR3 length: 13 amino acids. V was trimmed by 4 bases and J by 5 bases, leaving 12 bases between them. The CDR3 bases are TGTGCCAGCAGCTTTAACAGGGCCCACGAGCAGTACTTC. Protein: CASSFNRAHEQYF.